The clone carrying this TCR beta chain was seen many times. Its cognate antigen is unknown. The data belong to a study of regulatory T cells in long-lasting Graves disease. Stated time point: persistent/refractory GD, antithyroid drugs over 5 years with positive TRAb. RNA from PBMCs was the source of the TCR library. The V end lost 6 bases, the J end lost 5 bases, and 19 bases lay between the germline ends. The CDR3 is made up of 15 amino acids. Study results and caveats: Persistent cases favored TRBV28, TRBJ1-2 and TRBJ2-5.

Arm-PCR of CDR3 regions and iRepertoire HTBI primers were the basis on which TCR beta libraries were built. TCRdb re-called the multiplex PCR reads through MiXCR, storing one row per CDR3 protein. The data show 500,000 to 700,000 distinct CDR3 sequences, with around 32% seen just once and around 42% held by the top ten. The receptor was isolated from a female donor with Graves disease. The specimen was peripheral blood mononuclear cells (PBMCs), collected when the disease was refractory, from a patient treated with antithyroid drugs. This chain connects TRBV12-3 or TRBV12-4 to TRBJ2-5; D might be TRBD1 or TRBD2, each matching 5 bases. This CDR3 is CASSRGTGAWETQYF. The CDR3 DNA is TGTGCCAGCAGCCGAGGGACCGGCGCTTGGGAGACCCAGTACTTC.